A selection of T cell receptor beta chains follows, all from one sample in a study of T cells in Graves' hyperthyroidism and ophthalmopathy. TCRdb passed the multiplex PCR reads through MiXCR, listing each CDR3 protein once. Counted here are approximately 640,000 distinct CDR3 sequences, approximately 15% occurring once; the ten biggest clones make up around 15%. The sample taken for sequencing was blood. These receptors were taken from a man aged 50-60 years with Graves' hyperthyroidism. The CDR3 runs from the conserved cysteine through the conserved F or W. D genes are given only for firm matches. Clone size is shown for a subset of rows, as once, few, many or a class of expanded clone.

clone_size | j_call | v_call | d_call | cdr3_aa | cdr3_nt
many | TRBJ2-3 | TRBV5-4 | . | CASSSSSRNLEDTQYF | TGTGCCAGCAGCTCCTCTTCTCGGAACTTGGAAGATACGCAGTATTTT
many | TRBJ1-1 | TRBV19 | . | CASTATANTEAFF | TGTGCCAGTACCGCGACAGCGAACACTGAAGCTTTCTTT
few | TRBJ2-1 | TRBV6-1 | TRBD2 | CASSASGRALDNEQFF | TGTGCCAGCAGTGCTAGCGGGAGGGCCCTCGATAATGAGCAGTTCTTC
many | TRBJ2-7 | TRBV18 | . | CASSPPGTPSYEQYF | TGTGCCAGCTCACCACCGGGGACCCCCTCCTACGAGCAGTACTTC
many | TRBJ1-5 | TRBV19 | . | CASSIGGNQPQHF | TGTGCCAGCAGTATAGGGGGCAATCAGCCCCAGCATTTT
few | TRBJ1-5 | TRBV5-1 | . | CASSLVPGGHQPQHF | TGCGCCAGCAGCTTGGTCCCGGGGGGCCATCAGCCCCAGCATTTT
many | TRBJ2-2 | TRBV2 | . | CASSGQGFTGELFF | TGTGCCAGCAGTGGGCAGGGGTTTACCGGGGAGCTGTTTTTT
. | TRBJ2-1 | TRBV10-3 | TRBD2 | CAISDQSSGSYNEQFF | TGTGCCATCAGTGATCAATCTAGCGGCTCCTACAATGAGCAGTTCTTC
many | TRBJ2-5 | TRBV10-3 | TRBD2 | CAISDPLAGGLGQETQYF | TGTGCCATCAGTGACCCACTAGCGGGAGGGTTGGGGCAAGAGACCCAGTACTTC
many | TRBJ2-1 | TRBV12-3/TRBV12-4 | TRBD2 | CASNTLAGAYEQFF | TGTGCCAGCAACACACTAGCGGGAGCTTATGAGCAGTTCTTC
. | TRBJ2-1 | TRBV7-2 | . | CASSFFAVGEQFF | TGTGCCAGCAGCTTTTTCGCTGTTGGTGAGCAGTTCTTC
many | TRBJ2-7 | TRBV30 | TRBD1 | CAWEPGQGGYEQYF | TGTGCCTGGGAACCGGGACAGGGTGGCTACGAGCAGTACTTC
many | TRBJ1-2 | TRBV7-2 | . | CASSPGIDNNYGYTF | TGTGCCAGCAGCCCTGGAATAGACAATAACTATGGCTACACCTTC
. | TRBJ2-7 | TRBV27 | TRBD2 | CASSPRLAGREQYF | TGTGCCAGCAGTCCCCGACTAGCGGGACGGGAGCAGTACTTC
. | TRBJ2-3 | TRBV3-1 | TRBD1 | CTSSQGQASTDTQYF | TGTACCAGCAGCCAAGGACAGGCAAGCACAGATACGCAGTATTTT
many | TRBJ1-2 | TRBV9 | . | CASTDSPYGYTF | TGTGCCAGCACCGATAGCCCCTATGGCTACACCTTC